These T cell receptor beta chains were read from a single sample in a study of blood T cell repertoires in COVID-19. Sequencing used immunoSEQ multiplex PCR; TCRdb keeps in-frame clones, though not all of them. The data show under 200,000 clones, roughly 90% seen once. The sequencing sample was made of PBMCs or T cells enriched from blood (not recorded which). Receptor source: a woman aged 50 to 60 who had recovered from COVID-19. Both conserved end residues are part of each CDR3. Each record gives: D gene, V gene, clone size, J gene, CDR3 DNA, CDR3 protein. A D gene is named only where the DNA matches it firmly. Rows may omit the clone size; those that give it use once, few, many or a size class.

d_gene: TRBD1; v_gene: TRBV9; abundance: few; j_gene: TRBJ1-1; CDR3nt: TGTGCCAGCAGCCCCGTCGCCACAGGGGGCTCGAACACTGAAGCTTTCTTT; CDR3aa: CASSPVATGGSNTEAFF
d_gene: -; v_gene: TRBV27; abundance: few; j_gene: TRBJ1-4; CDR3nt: TGTGCCAGCAGTTTCTGGGGGCCTAATGAAAAACTGTTTTTT; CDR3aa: CASSFWGPNEKLFF
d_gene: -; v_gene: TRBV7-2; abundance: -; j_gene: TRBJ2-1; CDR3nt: TGTGCCAGCAGCCCAGGAACAGGTCGGCATGAGCAGTTCTTC; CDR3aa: CASSPGTGRHEQFF
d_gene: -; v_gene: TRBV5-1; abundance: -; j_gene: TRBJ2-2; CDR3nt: TGCGCCAGCAGCCCACAGGGTAGGACCGGGGAGCTGTTTTTT; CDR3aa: CASSPQGRTGELFF
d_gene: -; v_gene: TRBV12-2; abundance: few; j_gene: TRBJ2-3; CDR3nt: TGTGCAAGTCGCTTGGGATCGTCATTGGACTTGAGCACAGATACGCAGTATTTT; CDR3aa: CASRLGSSLDLSTDTQYF
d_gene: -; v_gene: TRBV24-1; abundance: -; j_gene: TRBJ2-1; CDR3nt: TGTGCCACCAGTGGCTTAGAGCCGTACAATGAGCAGTTCTTC; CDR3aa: CATSGLEPYNEQFF
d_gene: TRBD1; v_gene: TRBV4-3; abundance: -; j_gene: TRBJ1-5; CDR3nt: TGCGCCAGCAGCCTCGGGACAGGTCCTCAACCCCAGCATTTT; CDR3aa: CASSLGTGPQPQHF
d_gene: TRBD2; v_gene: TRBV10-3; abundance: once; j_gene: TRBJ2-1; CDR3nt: TGTGCCATCAGTAACAGACTAGCGGGGGGTTCCTACAATGAGCAGTTCTTC; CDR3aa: CAISNRLAGGSYNEQFF
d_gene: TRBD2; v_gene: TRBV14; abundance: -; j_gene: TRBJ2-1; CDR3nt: TGTGCCAGCAGCCAAGATGGGACTAGCGGGAGGGACTACAATGAGCAGTTCTTC; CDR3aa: CASSQDGTSGRDYNEQFF
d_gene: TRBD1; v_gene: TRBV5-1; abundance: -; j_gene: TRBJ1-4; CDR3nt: TGCGCCAGCAGCCTTGGACCGGGACAGGGAAATGAAAAACTGTTTTTT; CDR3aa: CASSLGPGQGNEKLFF
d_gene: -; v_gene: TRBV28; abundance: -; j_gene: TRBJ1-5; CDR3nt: TGTGCCAGCAGTGCCCAGTCGCCCCAGCATTTT; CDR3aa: CASSAQSPQHF
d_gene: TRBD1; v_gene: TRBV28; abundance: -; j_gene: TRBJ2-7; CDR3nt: TGTGCCAGCAGTTTCACAGGGGGCAGAGAATACGAGCAGTACTTC; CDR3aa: CASSFTGGREYEQYF
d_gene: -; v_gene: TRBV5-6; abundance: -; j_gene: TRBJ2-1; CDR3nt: TGTGCCAGCAGCTGGAGGAGCTCCTACAATGAGCAGTTCTTC; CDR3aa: CASSWRSSYNEQFF
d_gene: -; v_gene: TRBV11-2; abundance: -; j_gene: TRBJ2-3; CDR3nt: TGTGCCAGCAGCTTTAGAGATACGCAGTATTTT; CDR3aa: CASSFRDTQYF
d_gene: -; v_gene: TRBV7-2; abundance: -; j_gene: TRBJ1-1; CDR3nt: TGTGCCAGCAGCTCGACAAGGAACACTGAAGCTTTCTTT; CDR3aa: CASSSTRNTEAFF
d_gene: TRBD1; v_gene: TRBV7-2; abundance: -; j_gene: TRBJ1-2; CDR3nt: TGTGCCAGCAGCTTAGGTCGGGCAGGGGGCAACTATGGCTACACCTTC; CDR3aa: CASSLGRAGGNYGYTF